The entry below describes one T cell receptor beta chain. The antigen is not known. The entry originates in a study of T-cell reconstitution after alpha-beta-depleted transplantation in children. Whole-study results and caveats: Newly generated T cells supplied most T-cell counts and diversity one year post-transplant. By about two months after transplant, alpha-beta T cells reportedly arose from several hundred graft clones that had expanded.

Preparing the TCRbeta library involved the use of unique molecular identifiers. TCRdb recomputed calls from the PCR reads with MiXCR, one row per CDR3 protein. The sample includes roughly 340,000 distinct CDR3 sequences, under 20% of them seen just once. Trimming removed 6 bases from V and 2 bases from J; junction bases left unmatched: 8. The CDR3 consists of 16 residues. Germline CDR1 reads MNHEY; CDR2 reads SMNVEV (reference sequence). The TCR originated in a male patient aged 2-10 years who had a stem cell transplant for acute lymphoblastic leukemia, so the T cells may come from the graft donor. Specimen: PBMCs, mostly from graft donor cells, collected 360 days after TCRalphabeta/CD19-depleted stem cell transplant. The chain combines TRBV27 with TRBJ1-1, with 11 nucleotides matching TRBD1. CDR3 nucleotide sequence: TGTGCCAGCAGCTGGGGGACAGGGGGATCCAACACTGAAGCTTTCTTT. Its translation is CASSWGTGGSNTEAFF.